This entry concerns a single TCR beta chain. Primed by a sample-barcoded 5' primer and a J-beta primer mix, a second PCR proceeded for about 6 to 12 cycles. Via MiXCR, TCRdb re-called the 5' RACE reads, giving one row per CDR3 protein. Here the sample spans some 710,000 distinct CDR3 sequences, over 20% being singletons. Per individual sample, total RNA of at least 6 micrograms was extracted. The sample comes from a study of blood T cells in healthy people across ages. Study-level background: The template switching approach captured approximately one barcoded beta molecule for every two T cells.

Germline V gene data show CDR1 as SGHRS and CDR2 as YFSETQ. CDR3 size: 15 residues. Trimming left V 1 base short and J 8 bases short, with 13 bases between. The chain joins TRBV5-1 to TRBJ1-6; no firm D call. The receptor's source is a man in his 70s in good health. Sequences were obtained from blood. The CDR3 bases are TGCGCCAGCAGCTTGACCGGCAGCGCCGATTCACCCCTCCACTTT. As protein: CASSLTGSADSPLHF.